Listed below are T cell receptor beta chains from one sample, sequenced in a study of blood T cell repertoires in COVID-19. Here immunoSEQ multiplex PCR was the method, and the copy in TCRdb shows in-frame clones only, minus some. The profile shows about 320,000 clones, about 87% of them singletons. The sequenced material came from PBMCs or T cells enriched from blood (not recorded which). These receptors all come from a woman younger than 30 who had recovered from COVID-19. CDR3s leave out the opening cysteine and the closing phenylalanine or tryptophan. D genes are given only for firm matches.

d_gene	v_gene	j_gene	CDR3aa
.	TRBV4-3	TRBJ1-4	ASSQGRDKGSEKLF
.	TRBV5-1	TRBJ1-5	ASRQGAQDGPQH
.	TRBV10-3	TRBJ2-1	AIKDAGEQF
TRBD1	TRBV9	TRBJ1-1	ASSAGQGALSWTEAF
.	TRBV11-2	TRBJ2-5	ASSSSRLSQY
TRBD1	TRBV9	TRBJ2-6	ASSAKKPDRGWSGANVLT
TRBD1	TRBV28	TRBJ1-1	ASSPETGALTEAF
.	TRBV4-3	TRBJ2-7	ASSLGHLRYEQY
.	TRBV2	TRBJ1-1	ASSVRHLLNTEAF
.	TRBV6-1	TRBJ1-4	ASSDPGFNEKLF
TRBD1	TRBV28	TRBJ1-5	ASLDRTINQPQH
TRBD1	TRBV3-1/TRBV3-2	TRBJ2-7	ASSYYSGTADYEQY
TRBD1	TRBV2	TRBJ1-1	ASRIKGQGATEAF
.	TRBV2	TRBJ1-2	ASNRQSYGYT
.	TRBV28	TRBJ1-1	ASSAAAAQGRTEAF
.	TRBV19	TRBJ2-2	ASSIVTHTGELF
TRBD2	TRBV4-1	TRBJ2-1	ASGGLAGAEEQF
.	TRBV5-4	TRBJ2-1	ASSLPSSGSYNEQF
.	TRBV30	TRBJ2-1	AWSRRRQVISGHNEQF
TRBD2	TRBV5-1	TRBJ2-3	ASSLGVLAGARTDTQY
.	TRBV7-9	TRBJ1-1	ASSLSGNTEAF
TRBD2	TRBV7-7	TRBJ2-1	ASSSGTSGGPRKF
.	TRBV7-9	TRBJ1-1	ASSDSTEAF
TRBD2	TRBV3-1/TRBV3-2	TRBJ2-1	ASSQAVAGGTGNEQF
TRBD2	TRBV5-4	TRBJ2-3	ASSFPGLAGGDTQY
.	TRBV6-5	TRBJ1-5	ASSYSPRGGDQPQH
.	TRBV28	TRBJ2-7	ASSYRQVLAYEQY
.	TRBV7-9	TRBJ1-3	ASSLEKGLSGNTIY
TRBD2	TRBV7-2	TRBJ2-5	ASSSSTGGKETQY
.	TRBV27	TRBJ2-1	ASSLFSPVRNEQF
.	TRBV18	TRBJ2-1	ASSLQSSYNEQF
.	TRBV27	TRBJ2-7	ASSYDGRTPYEQY